Listed below are T cell receptor beta chains from one sample, sequenced in a study of shared clonotypes between healthy human individuals. TCRdb keeps only in-frame clones here, not all; method: immunoSEQ multiplex PCR. This table holds about 380,000 clones, 90% to 98% found once. The sample was memory CD8+ T cells sorted from blood. All receptors come from a man aged 25-45 years in good health. CDR3s include the opening cysteine and the closing phenylalanine or tryptophan. Each record gives: D gene, V gene, J gene, CDR3 protein. D genes are given only for firm matches.

TRBD2	TRBV18	TRBJ2-1	CASSPGTSGYTNNEQFF
NA	TRBV5-4	TRBJ2-1	CASKPQEAYNEQFF
NA	TRBV30	TRBJ2-7	CAWSHTVYEQYF
NA	TRBV6-5	TRBJ2-4	CASSDLRIQYF
NA	TRBV25-1	TRBJ1-1	CASSVSGIGRAFF
TRBD2	TRBV9	TRBJ2-1	CASSVASGRANEQFF
TRBD2	TRBV2	TRBJ2-1	CASRGTSGFYNEQFF
NA	TRBV28	TRBJ2-2	CASSLLAANTGELFF
TRBD1	TRBV6-5	TRBJ2-2	CASRGTGANTGELFF
NA	TRBV14	TRBJ2-7	CASSQDRESGWPYGQYF
NA	TRBV28	TRBJ1-1	CASSPLSYRAMNTEAFF
TRBD2	TRBV9	TRBJ2-5	CASSGTSGRETQYF
NA	TRBV30	TRBJ2-5	CAWIPLGRQETQYF
NA	TRBV4-1	TRBJ2-7	CASSQNLAAIYEQYF
TRBD2	TRBV2	TRBJ2-3	CASSLSGRLTDTQYF
TRBD2	TRBV12-5	TRBJ2-1	CASAVAGADNEQFF
NA	TRBV7-9	TRBJ2-7	CASSPGYEQYF
TRBD1	TRBV4-1	TRBJ1-1	CASSQDKGANTEAFF
NA	TRBV6-5	TRBJ2-1	CASSTTRPRGNEQFF
TRBD2	TRBV11-2	TRBJ2-1	CASSLITSDNEQFF
NA	TRBV30	TRBJ2-1	CAWSVGYNEQFF
TRBD2	TRBV13	TRBJ2-7	CASSSSGTSGRAYEQYF
NA	TRBV1	TRBJ2-3	CTSSPFPGLAGDTQYF
NA	TRBV5-1	TRBJ2-3	CASSFQGTGTDTQYF
TRBD2	TRBV5-4	TRBJ2-7	CASSSSGRAPYEQYF
NA	TRBV9	TRBJ1-3	CASSPGQSSGNTIYF
NA	TRBV5-1	TRBJ2-3	CASSAAVSEDTQYF
TRBD1	TRBV27	TRBJ2-5	CASSLAGTGKETQYF
NA	TRBV21-1	TRBJ1-3	CASSCNTIYF
NA	TRBV6-5	TRBJ1-2	CASFQGYYGYTF
NA	TRBV28	TRBJ2-1	CASSFPSGNEQFF
TRBD2	TRBV15	TRBJ2-7	CATSRLAGVVSYEQYF
TRBD2	TRBV5-6	TRBJ2-3	CASSLLAGDTQYF